This T cell receptor (beta chain) was sequenced during a study of blood T cells in healthy people across ages. Broader study findings: Relative to aged donors, long-lived donors carried more naive CD4+ cells and displayed higher diversity.

Note on this clonotype: Its specificity is not known.

Per the germline V gene, CDR1 is ENHRY and CDR2 is SYGVKD. V lost 5 bases, J lost 0 bases, and 6 bases stayed unmatched. The CDR3 runs to 16 residues. A sample-barcoded 5' primer and a J-beta primer mix were used in a second PCR of about 6 to 11 cycles. CDR3-containing paired-end reads numbering at least 2.5 million came from each sample. One entry per CDR3 protein, called by TCRdb with MiXCR from the 5' RACE reads. There are about 640,000 distinct CDR3 sequences in the sample; over 40% occur only once, and 25% to 35% lies in the top ten. Material for sequencing was blood. This TCR derives from an elderly man in good health. The chain is built from TRBV10-3 and TRBJ1-3, with 8 bases identical to TRBD1. CDR3 DNA sequence: TGTGCCATCAGTCCGGGACAGGCGATCTCTGGAAACACCATATATTTT. Its translation: CAISPGQAISGNTIYF.